This T cell receptor (beta chain) was observed in a study of shared clonotypes between healthy human individuals. Study-level results: Memory subsets generally showed smaller estimated richness than naive subsets did.

There are 16 residues in the CDR3. Trimming took 4 bases from V and 3 from J, leaving 19 bases between them. CDR1 is LGHNT and CDR2 is FRNRAP in the germline V gene. The table lists this clone with a count of one. Its antigen is undetermined. TCRdb's copy holds only in-frame clones and misses some; the assay was immunoSEQ multiplex PCR. This table holds some 2,000,000 clones, 85% to 95% found once. The chain links TRBV12-5 to TRBJ2-7; no clear D gene. This receptor was taken from a man younger than 35 in good health. Sequencing was performed on naive CD4+ T cells sorted from blood. As to subset: CD45RA+ positively selected. The CDR3 DNA reads TGTGCTAGTGGTTCCAATACCCGAGCGTGTTACTACGAGCAGTACTTC. Translating gives CASGSNTRACYYEQYF.